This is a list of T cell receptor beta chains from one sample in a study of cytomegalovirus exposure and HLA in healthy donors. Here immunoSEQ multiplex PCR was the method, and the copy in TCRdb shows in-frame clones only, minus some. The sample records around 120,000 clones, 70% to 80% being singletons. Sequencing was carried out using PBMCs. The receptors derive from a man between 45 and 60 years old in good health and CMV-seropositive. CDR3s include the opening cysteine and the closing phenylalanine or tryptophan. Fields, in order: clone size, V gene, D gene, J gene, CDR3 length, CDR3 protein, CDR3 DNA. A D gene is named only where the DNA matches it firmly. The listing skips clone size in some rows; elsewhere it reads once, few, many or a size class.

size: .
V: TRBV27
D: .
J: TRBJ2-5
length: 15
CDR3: CASSLSGGGPETQYF
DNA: TGTGCCAGCAGTTTATCGGGAGGCGGACCGGAGACCCAGTACTTC

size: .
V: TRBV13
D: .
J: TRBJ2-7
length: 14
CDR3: CASSFWGGLYEQYF
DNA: TGTGCCAGCAGCTTTTGGGGAGGTCTGTACGAGCAGTACTTC

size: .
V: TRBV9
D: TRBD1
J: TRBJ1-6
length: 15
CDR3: CASSPGTGLNSPLHF
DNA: TGTGCCAGCAGCCCCGGGACAGGGTTGAATTCACCCCTCCACTTT

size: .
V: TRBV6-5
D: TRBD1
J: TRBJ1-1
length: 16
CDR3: CASSSRTGFQATEAFF
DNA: TGTGCCAGCAGTTCACGGACAGGTTTTCAGGCCACTGAAGCTTTCTTT

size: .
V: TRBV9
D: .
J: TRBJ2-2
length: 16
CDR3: CASSFRTGTPTGELFF
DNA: TGTGCCAGCAGCTTCAGAACCGGGACACCAACCGGGGAGCTGTTTTTT

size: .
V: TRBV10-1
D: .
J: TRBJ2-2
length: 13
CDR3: CASGGSGPGELFF
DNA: TGCGCCAGCGGGGGGAGTGGGCCCGGGGAACTGTTTTTT

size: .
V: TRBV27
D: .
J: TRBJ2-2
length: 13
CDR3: CASSFRDTGELFF
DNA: TGTGCCAGCAGTTTCAGGGACACCGGGGAGCTGTTTTTT

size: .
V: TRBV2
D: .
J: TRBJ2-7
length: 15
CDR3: CASSARTVSSYEQYF
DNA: TGTGCCAGCAGCGCCAGGACAGTTAGCTCCTACGAGCAGTACTTC

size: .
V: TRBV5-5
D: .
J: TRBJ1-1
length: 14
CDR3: CASSLVVVNTEAFF
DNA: TGTGCCAGCAGCCTGGTCGTCGTGAACACTGAAGCTTTCTTT

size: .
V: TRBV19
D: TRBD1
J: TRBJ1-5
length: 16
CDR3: CASSSPQGAIRQPQHF
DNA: TGTGCCAGTAGTTCCCCCCAGGGGGCTATTAGGCAGCCCCAGCATTTT

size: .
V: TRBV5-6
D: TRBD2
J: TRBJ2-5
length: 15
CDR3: CASSFLAGGQETQYF
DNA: TGTGCCAGCAGCTTTCTAGCGGGGGGGCAAGAGACCCAGTACTTC

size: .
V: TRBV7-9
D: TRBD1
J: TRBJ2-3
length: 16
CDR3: CASSLVASTGVDTQYF
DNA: TGTGCCAGCAGCTTAGTGGCGTCCACAGGGGTAGATACGCAGTATTTT

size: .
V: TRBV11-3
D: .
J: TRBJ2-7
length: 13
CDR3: CASSLGSTYEQYF
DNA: TGTGCCAGCAGCCTAGGTTCCACCTACGAGCAGTACTTC

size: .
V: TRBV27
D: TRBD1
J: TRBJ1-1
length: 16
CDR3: CASSLIQGAKNTEAFF
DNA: TGTGCCAGCAGTTTAATCCAGGGGGCGAAAAACACTGAAGCTTTCTTT

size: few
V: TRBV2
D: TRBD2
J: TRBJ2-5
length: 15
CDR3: CASRKGGGADETQYF
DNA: TGTGCCAGCAGGAAAGGCGGGGGGGCGGACGAGACCCAGTACTTC

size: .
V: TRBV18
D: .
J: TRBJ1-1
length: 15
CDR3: CASSPPGGHNTEAFF
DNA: TGTGCCAGCTCACCACCGGGGGGGCATAACACTGAAGCTTTCTTT

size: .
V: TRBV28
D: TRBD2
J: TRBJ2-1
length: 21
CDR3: CASSRPSRVTSGNAYYNEQFF
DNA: TGTGCCAGCAGCCGCCCCTCGCGAGTAACTAGCGGGAACGCCTACTACAATGAGCAGTTCTTC

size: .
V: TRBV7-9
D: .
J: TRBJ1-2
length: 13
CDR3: CASSPGVGSGYTF
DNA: TGTGCCAGCAGCCCAGGGGTAGGGAGCGGCTACACCTTC

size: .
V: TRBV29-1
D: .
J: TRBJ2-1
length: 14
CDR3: CSVAPSTSYNEQFF
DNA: TGCAGCGTTGCACCCAGTACCTCCTACAATGAGCAGTTCTTC

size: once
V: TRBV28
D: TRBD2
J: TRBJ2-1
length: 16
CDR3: CASSPMGGSSYNEQFF
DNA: TGTGCCAGCAGTCCCATGGGCGGGAGCTCCTACAATGAGCAGTTCTTC

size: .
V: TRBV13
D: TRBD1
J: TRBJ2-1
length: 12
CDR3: CASGQGAGEQFF
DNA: TGTGCCAGCGGACAGGGGGCGGGTGAGCAGTTCTTC

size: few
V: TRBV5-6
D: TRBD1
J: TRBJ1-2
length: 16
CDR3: CASSPETGGDISGYTF
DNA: TGTGCCAGCAGCCCAGAGACAGGGGGCGACATTTCTGGCTACACCTTC

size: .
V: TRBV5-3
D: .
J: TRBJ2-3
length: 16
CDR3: CARSPPERGNPDTQYF
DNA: TGTGCCAGAAGCCCCCCGGAGAGGGGGAACCCAGATACGCAGTATTTT

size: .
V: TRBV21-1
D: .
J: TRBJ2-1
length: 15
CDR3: CASSKAAGSYNEQFF
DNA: TGTGCCAGCAGCAAAGCAGCGGGGTCGTACAATGAGCAGTTCTTC

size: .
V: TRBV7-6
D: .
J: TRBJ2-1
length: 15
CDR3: CASSLAQSSYNEQFF
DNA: TGTGCCAGCAGCTTAGCCCAGTCCTCATACAATGAGCAGTTCTTC

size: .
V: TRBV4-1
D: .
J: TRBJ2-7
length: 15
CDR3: CASRYRAGATYEQYF
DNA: TGCGCCAGCAGGTACAGGGCGGGAGCCACCTACGAGCAGTACTTC

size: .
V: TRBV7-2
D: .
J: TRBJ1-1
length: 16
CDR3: CASSLGAGLNHNEAFF
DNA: TGTGCCAGCAGCTTAGGTGCGGGGTTGAACCACAATGAAGCTTTCTTT

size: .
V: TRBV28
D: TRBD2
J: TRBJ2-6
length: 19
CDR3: CASSFRWTSGLSGANVLTF
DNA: TGTGCCAGCAGTTTCCGTTGGACTAGCGGGCTCTCTGGGGCCAACGTCCTGACTTTC

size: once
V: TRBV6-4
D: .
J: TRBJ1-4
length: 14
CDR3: CASSEKGKSEKLFF
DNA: TGTGCCAGCAGTGAGAAGGGGAAGAGTGAAAAACTGTTTTTT